Listed below are T cell receptor beta chains from one sample, sequenced in a study of shared clonotypes between healthy human individuals. Sequenced by immunoSEQ multiplex PCR; TCRdb stores in-frame clones only, minus some. The sample lists a few million clones, about 94% occurring once. Source material: naive CD4+ T cells sorted from blood. Every receptor here comes from a man between 18 and 35 years old in good health. The CDR3 runs from the conserved cysteine through the conserved F or W. Fields, in order: D gene, J gene, clone size, V gene, CDR3 protein, CDR3 DNA. The D gene is left open where the match is weak. Size is stated for part of the rows, as once, few or many counts, or as a class when the clone is expanded.

-,TRBJ2-1,-,TRBV6-1,CASSEALYEQFF,TGTGCCAGCAGTGAAGCCTTATATGAGCAGTTCTTC
-,TRBJ2-5,-,TRBV29-1,CSVVTGLRETQYF,TGCAGCGTTGTGACTGGACTTAGGGAGACCCAGTACTTC
-,TRBJ1-1,-,TRBV5-1,CASSTAGNTEAFF,TGCGCCAGCAGCACGGCAGGGAACACTGAAGCTTTCTTT
-,TRBJ1-5,-,TRBV6-1,CASNWRLSQPQHF,TGTGCCAGCAATTGGAGGTTAAGTCAGCCCCAGCATTTT
-,TRBJ1-4,-,TRBV6-6,CASIDGRSSNEKLFF,TGTGCCAGCATTGATGGACGGAGCTCTAATGAAAAACTGTTTTTT
-,TRBJ1-2,-,TRBV4-1,CASGVTLTDNYGYTF,TGCGCCAGCGGGGTGACACTTACCGATAACTATGGCTACACCTTC
-,TRBJ2-7,-,TRBV30,CAWSLRGGEQYF,TGTGCCTGGAGTCTCAGGGGAGGCGAGCAGTACTTC
TRBD2,TRBJ2-2,-,TRBV18,CASSAGLAKNTGELFF,TGTGCCAGCTCAGCCGGACTAGCGAAGAACACCGGGGAGCTGTTTTTT
-,TRBJ1-6,-,TRBV7-8,CASSLGLQTLHF,TGTGCCAGCAGCTTAGGACTACAGACACTCCACTTT
-,TRBJ2-7,-,TRBV6-5,CASSYSGLPSSEQYF,TGTGCCAGCAGTTACTCTGGACTACCTTCGTCTGAGCAGTACTTC
-,TRBJ2-7,-,TRBV4-1,CASSLRGPLSYEQYF,TGCGCCAGCAGCCTCAGGGGCCCTCTCTCCTACGAGCAGTACTTC
-,TRBJ2-6,-,TRBV10-3,CAISPDISGANVLTF,TGTGCCATCAGCCCTGACATCTCTGGGGCCAACGTCCTGACTTTC
TRBD2,TRBJ2-4,-,TRBV7-2,CASSPAGPKNIQYF,TGTGCCAGCAGCCCAGCGGGACCCAAAAACATTCAGTACTTC
-,TRBJ2-7,-,TRBV10-3,CAISEDPSEPYF,TGTGCCATCAGTGAGGACCCTAGCGAGCCGTACTTC
TRBD1,TRBJ2-2,-,TRBV18,CASSPGQGHGELFF,TGTGCCAGCTCACCCGGACAGGGCCACGGGGAGCTGTTTTTT
TRBD1,TRBJ2-2,-,TRBV5-4,CASSRTGGNTGELFF,TGTGCCAGCAGCCGGACAGGGGGGAACACCGGGGAGCTGTTTTTT
TRBD2,TRBJ2-1,-,TRBV6-5,CASSHGLASEQFF,TGTGCCAGCAGTCACGGACTAGCCAGTGAGCAGTTCTTC
-,TRBJ1-1,-,TRBV19,CASSTGVLNTEAFF,TGTGCCAGTAGTACAGGGGTACTGAACACTGAAGCTTTCTTT
-,TRBJ2-7,-,TRBV10-3,CALSSGTTEQYF,TGTGCCCTTTCATCCGGGACGACGGAGCAGTACTTC
TRBD1,TRBJ2-5,-,TRBV7-9,CASSLGDREWETQYF,TGTGCCAGCAGCTTAGGGGACAGGGAGTGGGAGACCCAGTACTTC
-,TRBJ2-3,-,TRBV9,CASSARGKGGTDTQYF,TGTGCCAGCAGCGCAAGGGGTAAAGGGGGCACAGATACGCAGTATTTT
-,TRBJ2-4,-,TRBV27,CASSLSQGNIQYF,TGTGCCAGCAGTTTATCACAGGGAAACATTCAGTACTTC
TRBD1,TRBJ1-4,-,TRBV5-4,CASSWPTGGVVNEKLFF,TGTGCCAGCAGCTGGCCGACAGGGGGGGTTGTTAATGAAAAACTGTTTTTT
TRBD1,TRBJ1-5,-,TRBV2,CASSEEQGSNQPQHF,TGTGCCAGCAGTGAAGAACAGGGGAGTAATCAGCCCCAGCATTTT
-,TRBJ2-7,-,TRBV11-2,CASSLDRMGDEQYF,TGTGCCAGCAGCTTAGACAGGATGGGGGACGAGCAGTACTTC
-,TRBJ2-2,-,TRBV5-5,CASHGSGITGELFF,TGTGCCAGCCATGGTTCCGGAATCACCGGGGAGCTGTTTTTT
TRBD1,TRBJ1-4,-,TRBV19,CASSLNPQGEDEKLFF,TGTGCCAGTAGCCTTAATCCCCAGGGGGAGGATGAAAAACTGTTTTTT
-,TRBJ1-5,-,TRBV6-1,CASRDPPDQPQHF,TGTGCCAGCAGAGACCCTCCGGATCAGCCCCAGCATTTT
-,TRBJ2-1,-,TRBV19,CASSMRALEANPFNEQFF,TGTGCCAGTAGTATGAGGGCTCTGGAAGCGAACCCTTTCAATGAGCAGTTCTTC
TRBD2,TRBJ2-3,-,TRBV30,CAWSFSGGITSTDTQYF,TGTGCCTGGAGTTTCAGCGGGGGGATTACTAGCACAGATACGCAGTATTTT
-,TRBJ2-2,once,TRBV27,CASSTPYRDTGELFF,TGTGCCAGCAGTACCCCCTACAGGGACACCGGGGAGCTGTTTTTT
TRBD2,TRBJ2-7,-,TRBV6-5,CASRNTAGARGEQYF,TGTGCCAGCCGCAATACAGCGGGGGCAAGAGGCGAGCAGTACTTC
TRBD1,TRBJ1-4,-,TRBV4-1,CASSAGTGREKLFF,TGCGCCAGCAGCGCCGGGACAGGAAGGGAAAAACTGTTTTTT
-,TRBJ2-2,once,TRBV2,CASSGRGSHTGELFF,TGTGCCAGCAGTGGACGGGGATCACACACCGGGGAGCTGTTTTTT
-,TRBJ1-1,once,TRBV23-1,CASIPGAPRTEAFF,TGCGCCAGCATCCCAGGGGCGCCAAGGACTGAAGCTTTCTTT
TRBD1,TRBJ2-7,-,TRBV27,CASSSGTGSGEQYF,TGTGCCAGCAGTTCCGGGACAGGGTCTGGCGAGCAGTACTTC
-,TRBJ2-6,-,TRBV29-1,CSVRQGPSGANVLTF,TGCAGCGTTCGGCAGGGCCCCTCTGGGGCCAACGTCCTGACTTTC
-,TRBJ2-7,-,TRBV20-1,CSARAGYEQYF,TGCAGTGCTAGAGCAGGCTACGAGCAGTACTTC
TRBD1,TRBJ2-4,-,TRBV18,CASSPGTGWLNIQYF,TGTGCCAGCTCACCCGGGACAGGTTGGTTGAACATTCAGTACTTC
-,TRBJ2-7,-,TRBV5-6,CASRSPGLSEQYF,TGTGCCAGCAGGTCACCGGGGCTTTCCGAGCAGTACTTC
-,TRBJ1-2,-,TRBV30,CAWRALKGYTF,TGTGCCTGGAGGGCGCTAAAGGGCTACACCTTC
TRBD1,TRBJ2-3,-,TRBV7-2,CASSSSGQGSDTQYF,TGTGCCAGCAGCTCCTCGGGACAGGGGTCGGATACGCAGTATTTT
TRBD1,TRBJ2-1,-,TRBV30,CAWSAGTVPIYNEQFF,TGTGCCTGGAGCGCCGGGACAGTCCCAATTTACAATGAGCAGTTCTTC
TRBD1,TRBJ1-5,-,TRBV7-2,CASSQGGWGQPQHF,TGTGCCAGCAGCCAAGGGGGCTGGGGTCAGCCCCAGCATTTT
-,TRBJ1-1,-,TRBV6-1,CASSLGRAGVTEAFF,TGTGCCAGCAGTCTTGGACGGGCGGGGGTCACTGAAGCTTTCTTT
-,TRBJ1-2,-,TRBV6-5,CASSYRDKGYGYTF,TGTGCCAGCAGTTACCGGGACAAGGGCTATGGCTACACCTTC
TRBD2,TRBJ2-7,-,TRBV5-6,CASSWEGLTYEQYF,TGTGCCAGCAGCTGGGAGGGCTTAACCTACGAGCAGTACTTC
-,TRBJ1-2,-,TRBV27,CASSLRTGSYGYTF,TGTGCCAGCAGTTTAAGAACAGGGTCCTATGGCTACACCTTC
-,TRBJ1-5,-,TRBV30,CAWSLVGQPQHF,TGTGCCTGGAGCCTAGTCGGTCAGCCCCAGCATTTT
-,TRBJ2-7,once,TRBV11-2,CASSFRLWGKDEQYF,TGTGCCAGCAGCTTCCGATTGTGGGGAAAAGACGAGCAGTACTTC
TRBD1,TRBJ2-7,once,TRBV7-9,CASSSRTGADEQYF,TGTGCCAGCAGCTCCAGGACAGGGGCGGACGAGCAGTACTTC
-,TRBJ2-1,-,TRBV5-1,CASSLDQGYNEQFF,TGCGCCAGCAGCTTGGATCAGGGCTACAATGAGCAGTTCTTC
TRBD1,TRBJ2-5,-,TRBV6-6,CASSYSGQRRETQYF,TGTGCCAGCAGTTACTCGGGACAGCGCAGAGAGACCCAGTACTTC
TRBD2,TRBJ2-1,-,TRBV7-9,CASSLWDYSYSSYNEQFF,TGTGCCAGCAGCCTGTGGGACTATTCATATAGCTCCTACAATGAGCAGTTCTTC